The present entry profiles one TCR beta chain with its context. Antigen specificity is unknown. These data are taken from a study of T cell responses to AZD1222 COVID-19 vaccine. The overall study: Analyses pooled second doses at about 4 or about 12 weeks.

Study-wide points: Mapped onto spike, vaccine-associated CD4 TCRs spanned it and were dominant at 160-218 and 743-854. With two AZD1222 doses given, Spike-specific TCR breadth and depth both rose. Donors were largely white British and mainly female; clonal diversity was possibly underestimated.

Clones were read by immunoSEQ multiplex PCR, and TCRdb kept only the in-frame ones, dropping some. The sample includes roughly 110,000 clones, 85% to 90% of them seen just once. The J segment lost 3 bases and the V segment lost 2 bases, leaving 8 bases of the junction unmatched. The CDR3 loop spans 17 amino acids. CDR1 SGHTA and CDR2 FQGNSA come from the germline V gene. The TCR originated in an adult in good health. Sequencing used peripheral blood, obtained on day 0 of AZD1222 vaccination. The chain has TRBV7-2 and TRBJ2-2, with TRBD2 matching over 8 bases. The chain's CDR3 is CASSLYRGRFDTGELFF. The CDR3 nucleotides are TGTGCCAGCAGCTTATATCGCGGGAGGTTCGACACCGGGGAGCTGTTTTTT.